A single sample is the source of the 27 T cell receptor beta chains below, sequenced in a study of multiple sclerosis patients with progressive multifocal leukoencephalopathy. The protocol was immunoSEQ multiplex PCR, while the TCRdb copy is restricted to in-frame clones and leaves out a portion. Of approximately 27,000 clones in the sample, about 85% were seen once. Time point here: time of PML onset. The sequencing used PBMCs, collected from a patient treated with natalizumab. These TCRs come from a woman in her twenties or thirties with progressive multifocal leukoencephalopathy.

This clone was seen just once. This chain uses TRBV9 with TRBJ2-1, with TRBD2 matching 14 bases. Losses at the gene ends were 4 bases for V and 16 bases for J; bases not matched to a gene: 4. The CDR3 has 12 amino acids. Germline CDR1 and CDR2: SGDLS and YYNGEE. For the CDR3, the DNA is TGTGCCAGCAGCTCAGGGACTAGCGGGGGATTCTTC. Translating it yields CASSSGTSGGFF.

The chain carries TRBV5-6 and TRBJ1-1; D not certain. CDR3 size: 13 residues. V was trimmed by 5 bases and J by 5 bases, leaving 13 bases between them. Looked up from germline, CDR1 is SGHDT and CDR2 is YYEEEE. CDR3 nucleotide sequence: TGTGCCAGCAGACATCTGAGAGGGACTGAAGCTTTCTTT. This gives the protein CASRHLRGTEAFF.

The rearrangement uses TRBV9 and TRBJ2-3; 12 bases align to TRBD2. This CDR3 is 15 amino acids long. V was clipped by 5 bases and J by 2 bases; unmatched bases: 3. CDR1 is SGDLS, CDR2 YYNGEE, per germline. CDR3 protein: CASSGLAGYTDTQYF. Here the CDR3 DNA reads TGTGCCAGCAGTGGACTAGCGGGGTACACAGATACGCAGTATTTT.

The chain has TRBV5-1 and TRBJ1-1; 8 bases align to TRBD1. The germline V gene has CDR1 SGHRS and CDR2 YFSETQ. With V trimmed by 4 bases and J by 0 bases, 8 bases remained unmatched. The CDR3 spans 16 residues. DNA of the CDR3: TGCGCCAGCAGCCGTGACAGGGGTGGGATGAACACTGAAGCTTTCTTT. This codes for CASSRDRGGMNTEAFF.

This chain uses TRBV9 with TRBJ2-3; D remains ambiguous. Germline V gene data show CDR1 as SGDLS and CDR2 as YYNGEE. With 0 bases removed from V and 6 bases from J, the gap between germline ends came to 5 bases. This CDR3 spans 12 amino acids. The CDR3 spells CASSVGWDTQYF. CDR3 nucleotides: TGTGCCAGCAGCGTAGGTTGGGATACGCAGTATTTT.

Notes on this clone: Sequence at one end of the junction differs from germline and may be a read error. This chain links TRBV18 with TRBJ2-7, with 8 positions matching TRBD1. The CDR3 is 12 amino acids. Per germline, CDR1 KGHSH and CDR2 LQKENI. The CDR3 region is CASSPGGYERYF. CDR3 DNA: TGTGCCAGCTCTCCAGGGGGCTACGAGCGGTACTTC.

V usage is TRBV30 and J usage is TRBJ1-2; D is unresolved. CDR1 is GTSNPN and CDR2 is SVGIG in the germline V gene (reference sequence). The CDR3 extends over 12 amino acids. Trimming cost V 2 bases and J 2 bases, with 6 bases left between them. This CDR3 is CAWSMGNYGYTF. The CDR3 DNA reads TGTGCCTGGAGTATGGGAAACTATGGCTACACCTTC.

The chain carries TRBV11-2 and TRBJ2-7; D is possibly TRBD2 (7 bases). Trimming took off 6 bases at V and 6 bases at J, with 18 bases between the two ends. The CDR3 runs to 14 residues. Germline CDR1 SGHAT, CDR2 FQNNGV. CDR3 loop: CASRREGGGGEQYF. CDR3 nucleotides: TGTGCCAGCAGAAGGGAGGGGGGAGGCGGCGAGCAGTACTTC.

The rearrangement uses TRBV11-2 and TRBJ1-2, with 8 bases aligning to TRBD1. The CDR3 is 16 amino acids. V lost 4 bases to trimming and J lost 4 bases; unmatched junction nucleotides: 11. Germline V gene data show CDR1 as SGHAT and CDR2 as FQNNGV. Written as DNA, the CDR3 is TGTGCCAGCAGCTCAGTTCCAGGGGGCCCCGCCTATGGCTACACCTTC. It translates to CASSSVPGGPAYGYTF.

The chain is built from TRBV4-2 and TRBJ2-3; 7 bases are a match to TRBD2. Per the germline V gene, CDR1 is LGHNA and CDR2 is YNFKEQ. CDR3 length: 15 residues. The V segment lost 0 bases and the J segment 4 bases; nucleotides outside the gene matches: 4. CDR3 sequence reads: CASSQDGAGADTQYF. CDR3 DNA: TGTGCCAGCAGCCAAGATGGGGCGGGAGCAGATACGCAGTATTTT.

This clone is a singleton in its sample. The chain has TRBV5-5 and TRBJ2-3; 7 bases agree with TRBD2. This CDR3 spans 16 amino acids. V lost 4 bases, J lost 2 bases, and 10 bases stayed unmatched. Germline V gene data show CDR1 as SGHKS and CDR2 as YYEKEE (reference sequence). The CDR3 is CASSNGAGFPTDTQYF. The CDR3 region has the DNA TGTGCCAGCAGCAACGGAGCGGGGTTCCCCACAGATACGCAGTATTTT.

CDR3 nucleotide sequence: TGTGCCTGGAGTGTAGTTCGTGACAGGGGGCGAGGAGCTAATGAAAAACTGTTTTTT. It codes for CAWSVVRDRGRGANEKLFF. The chain employs TRBV30 and TRBJ1-4; 10 bases are a match to TRBD1. CDR3 length equals 19 residues. Losses at the gene ends were 0 bases for V and 3 bases for J; bases not matched to a gene: 13. Per the germline V gene, CDR1 is GTSNPN and CDR2 is SVGIG (reference sequence).

The V gene is TRBV11-2, the J gene TRBJ2-2; TRBD1 aligns across 9 bases. J gave up 3 bases and V 5 bases, and 7 bases lay outside the gene matches. The CDR3 loop spans 16 amino acids. Per the germline V gene, CDR1 is SGHAT and CDR2 is FQNNGV. CDR3 protein: CASSGYRGRDTGELFF. CDR3 DNA: TGTGCCAGCAGCGGGTACAGGGGGCGCGACACCGGGGAGCTGTTTTTT.

This clone appeared a few times. The chain links TRBV6-1 to TRBJ2-7; 8 bases line up with TRBD1. J gave up 2 bases and V 8 bases, and 8 bases lay outside the gene matches. The CDR3 contains 14 residues. Germline values: CDR1 MNHNS, CDR2 SASEGT. The CDR3 spells CASARETGAYEQYF. The CDR3 DNA follows: TGTGCCAGCGCTCGAGAGACAGGGGCCTACGAGCAGTACTTC.

This chain joins TRBV10-1 and TRBJ1-2; maybe TRBD1 (6 bases). Deletions cut 8 bases from V and 2 bases from J, with 27 bases between. Germline V lookup: CDR1 WNHNN, CDR2 SYGVQD (reference sequence). CDR3 length: 18 amino acids. The CDR3 loop reads CASGPGVAYREANYGYTF. CDR3 bases: TGCGCCAGCGGTCCAGGGGTGGCCTACAGGGAAGCCAACTATGGCTACACCTTC.

The gene calls are TRBV6-5 and TRBJ2-7, with 9 bases matching TRBD1. The length of the CDR3 is 15 residues. From germline, CDR1 is MNHEY and CDR2 SVGAGI. Trimming at V came to 4 bases and at J to 6 bases, leaving 10 bases not matched to a gene. CDR3 nucleotides: TGTGCCAGCAGTTCAACAGGGGGCGGCCAACTCGAGCAGTACTTC. Amino acids: CASSSTGGGQLEQYF.

V is TRBV7-2 and J is TRBJ2-3; D is undetermined. The CDR3 loop spans 14 amino acids. The germline V gene has CDR1 SGHTA and CDR2 FQGNSA. V lost 1 base and J lost 3, with 8 bases in between. The CDR3 region has the DNA TGTGCCAGCAGCTTAGGGTGGGGAACAGATACGCAGTATTTT. This codes for CASSLGWGTDTQYF. The full variable domain, with the rest looked up from reference TRBV7-2 and TRBJ2-3, is GAGVSQSPSNKVTEKGKDVELRCDPISGHTALYWYRQSLGQGLEFLIYFQGNSAPDKSGLPSDRFSAERTGGSVSTLTIQRTQQEDSAVYLCASSLGWGTDTQYFGPGTRLTVL.

The rearrangement uses TRBV5-1 and TRBJ1-1; possible D gene TRBD1, 5 bases. The CDR3 has 15 amino acids. CDR1 is SGHRS and CDR2 is YFSETQ in the germline V gene. The germline V and J ends were trimmed by 4 bases and 4 bases, with 17 bases remaining between them. The CDR3 coding sequence is TGCGCCAGCAGCGACGACATAGGGGCTCGCACTGAAGCTTTCTTT. Protein: CASSDDIGARTEAFF.

Comment on this clone: Germline and junction disagree at one end, which may indicate a read error. The J gene is TRBJ1-2, the V gene TRBV7-8; D might be TRBD1 (5 bases). The CDR3 has 17 residues. CDR1 and CDR2 (germline): SGHVS, FQNEAQ. The CDR3 region is CASSLAGAGPVNYGHTF. The CDR3 DNA sequence: TGTGCCAGCAGCTTAGCTGGGGCCGGGCCCGTTAACTATGGCCACACCTTC. The full variable domain, rest sourced from reference TRBV7-8 and TRBJ1-2, is GAGVSQSPRYKVAKRGQDVALRCDPISGHVSLFWYQQALGQGPEFLTYFQNEAQLDKSGLPSDRFFAERPEGSVSTLKIQRTQQEDSAVYLCASSLAGAGPVNYGHTFGSGTRLTVV.

This clone was found a few times. The chain has TRBV6-4 and TRBJ2-3; 16 bases are a match to TRBD2. Germline V gene data show CDR1 as MRHNA and CDR2 as SNTAGT. The CDR3 totals 16 residues. V lost 2 bases to trimming and J lost 4 bases; unmatched junction nucleotides: 0. CDR3 residues: CASSDGTSGGADTQYF. The CDR3 bases are TGTGCCAGCAGTGACGGGACTAGCGGGGGGGCAGATACGCAGTATTTT.

The rearrangement links TRBV18 to TRBJ1-1; 7 bases map to TRBD1. Trimming took 4 bases from V and 4 from J; bases not matched to a gene: 9. This CDR3 region has 15 residues. Looked up from germline, CDR1 is KGHSH and CDR2 is LQKENI. The CDR3 region has the DNA TGTGCCAGCTCACTCGACAGGGTCGGGGGCACTGAAGCTTTCTTT. It is translated as CASSLDRVGGTEAFF. The full variable domain, completed using reference TRBV18 and TRBJ1-1, is NAGVMQNPRHLVRRRGQEARLRCSPMKGHSHVYWYRQLPEEGLKFMVYLQKENIIDESGMPKERFSAEFPKEGPSILRIQQVVRGDSAAYFCASSLDRVGGTEAFFGQGTRLTVV.

The chain links TRBV6-5 to TRBJ1-2, with 9 bases lining up with TRBD1. V lost 5 bases and J lost 7; bases outside the gene matches: 5. Germline loops: CDR1 MNHEY, CDR2 SVGAGI. This CDR3 has 13 amino acids. The DNA of the CDR3 is TGTGCCAGCAGTGGGGGACAGGGCCGTGGCTACACCTTC. This translates into CASSGGQGRGYTF.

The chain combines TRBV4-3 with TRBJ1-2; D is possibly TRBD1 (6 bases). The V and J ends lost 0 bases and 6 bases respectively, with 14 bases between them. CDR1 is LGHNA, CDR2 YSLEER, per germline. The CDR3 runs to 15 residues. CDR3 coding DNA: TGCGCCAGCAGCCAAGAACCCCAGGGGACCCATGGCTACACCTTC. This sequence encodes CASSQEPQGTHGYTF.

The J gene is TRBJ2-7, the V gene TRBV10-3, with unresolved D. The CDR3 runs to 13 residues. Germline loops: CDR1 ENHRY, CDR2 SYGVKD. Between the trimmed V and J ends, which lost 3 bases and 7 bases, there was a span of 13 bases. CDR3 DNA: TGTGCCATCAGTGATGACTCCATGAGGGAGCAGTACTTC. Its translation: CAISDDSMREQYF.

The chain employs TRBV9 and TRBJ2-6; TRBD1 aligns across 9 bases. The CDR3 loop spans 17 amino acids. Germline trimming cut 5 bases from V and 2 bases from J; bases unmatched to any gene: 8. Germline assignment: CDR1 SGDLS and CDR2 YYNGEE. CDR3 in amino acids: CASRNTGTGTGANVLTF. CDR3 bases: TGTGCCAGCAGGAATACCGGGACAGGGACTGGGGCCAACGTCCTGACTTTC.

The chain couples TRBV30 to TRBJ2-2; D not resolved. V lost 1 base and J 8 bases, leaving 8 bases between the germline ends. The germline CDR1 and CDR2 sequences are GTSNPN and SVGIG (reference sequence). This CDR3 has 12 amino acids. CDR3 nucleotide sequence: TGTGCCTGGAGTGCCCCTTTGGGGGAGCTGTTTTTT. This codes for CAWSAPLGELFF.

The J gene is TRBJ2-2, the V gene TRBV6-1; 12 bases fit TRBD2. The CDR3 has 15 amino acids. V lost 5 bases to trimming and J lost 4 bases; unmatched junction nucleotides: 2. Germline V gene data show CDR1 as MNHNS and CDR2 as SASEGT. The CDR3, as DNA: TGTGCCAGCAGTACTAGCGGGGGGACCACCGGGGAGCTGTTTTTT. The encoded protein is CASSTSGGTTGELFF.